This T cell receptor beta chain was sequenced for a study of Graves' ophthalmopathy and Graves' hyperthyroidism. Enrollment excluded any patients with other autoimmune diseases, uncontrolled infections, pregnancy or lactation. Turning to this clonotype: Its antigen is unknown.

Germline CDR1 reads SGHTA; CDR2 reads FQGNSA. Trimming pared 4 bases from V and 4 bases from J, leaving 13 bases between. This CDR3 is built from 15 residues. Study outcomes and limitations: Most thyroid-expanded clonotypes exceeding 0.001 frequency were also found in blood.

As the template, RNA transcripts were used to amplify TCR beta CDR3 regions. An initial RT-PCR round employing HTBI primers preceded a second-round multiplex PCR. TCRdb used MiXCR to reprocess the multiplex PCR reads, holding one entry per CDR3 protein. The table shows around 400,000 distinct CDR3 sequences, with 15% to 20% occurring only once. Sequences were obtained from peripheral blood. The J gene is TRBJ2-2, the V gene TRBV7-2; D is perhaps TRBD2 (5 bases). The receptor was isolated from a woman aged 18-29 years with Graves' ophthalmopathy. The CDR3 sequence: CASSWDVAFTGELFF. DNA of the CDR3: TGTGCCAGCAGCTGGGATGTAGCGTTCACCGGGGAGCTGTTTTTT.